One and the same sample provided the 13 T cell receptor beta chains below, sequenced in a study of control samples from healthy donors and cancer patients (dated by TCRdb to the early 2020s). The library was built by means of the immunoSEQ multiplex PCR assay. The table comes from immuneACCESS by way of TCRdb, which keeps in-frame sequences with V and J called. Part of the clones is missing from these tables; in studies checked, under half for an unresolved V gene and the rest for unknown reasons. The sample table holds about 130,000 clones, of which about 90% were seen once. The ten largest clonotypes hold approximately 2% of the sample. The sequenced sample was blood. The source of these receptors is a woman between 50 and 59 years old in good health.

The genes are TRBV7-8 and TRBJ1-2, with D tentatively TRBD1 (5 bases). The CDR3 has 13 residues. V lost 1 base to trimming and J lost 8 bases, with 11 bases between them. Per the germline V gene, CDR1 is SGHVS and CDR2 is FQNEAQ. CDR3 loop: CASSLVSGNGYTF. The DNA for the CDR3 is TGTGCCAGCAGCTTAGTATCAGGGAACGGCTACACCTTC.

The chain has TRBV30 and TRBJ1-1, with D unresolved. The CDR3 length is 13 residues. Trimming shortened V by 0 bases and J by 1 base, and 6 bases separated the two germline ends. Per germline, CDR1 GTSNPN and CDR2 SVGIG (reference sequence). For the CDR3, the DNA is TGTGCCTGGAGTGTAGCAGAGAACACTGAAGCTTTCTTT. Amino acids: CAWSVAENTEAFF.

This clone was observed once. The chain employs TRBV28 and TRBJ2-5; 9 nucleotides agree with TRBD2. The trim removed 4 bases at V and 3 bases at J, leaving 12 bases unmatched. The CDR3 extends over 17 amino acids. Germline loops: CDR1 MDHEN, CDR2 SYDVKM. CDR3 sequence (DNA): TGTGCCAGCAGTTACCCATGGTCAGCGGGAGGCAAAGAGACCCAGTACTTC. Translation: CASSYPWSAGGKETQYF.

The chain's CDR3 is CASSLWPSDTQYF. In nucleotides, the CDR3 is TGTGCCAGCAGTTTATGGCCGTCAGATACGCAGTATTTT. This chain joins TRBV28 and TRBJ2-3; D is undetermined. Germline V gives CDR1 MDHEN, CDR2 SYDVKM. V was trimmed by 0 bases and J by 4 bases, leaving 5 bases between them. This CDR3 has 13 amino acids. Filled out from reference TRBV28 and TRBJ2-3, the complete variable domain reads DVKVTQSSRYLVKRTGEKVFLECVQDMDHENMFWYRQDPGLGLRLIYFSYDVKMKEKGDIPEGYSVSREKKERFSLILESASTNQTSMYLCASSLWPSDTQYFGPGTRLTVL.

This chain joins TRBV5-1 and TRBJ1-2, with 8 bases matching TRBD1. Per the germline V gene, CDR1 is SGHRS and CDR2 is YFSETQ. The J segment lost 4 bases and the V segment lost 0 bases, leaving 5 bases of the junction unmatched. The CDR3 is 15 residues long. The CDR3 protein is CASSLEGRGPYGYTF. CDR3 DNA sequence: TGCGCCAGCAGCTTGGAAGGCAGGGGGCCCTATGGCTACACCTTC.

The V and J genes are TRBV6-1 and TRBJ2-7, with a possible D match to TRBD2 (6 bases). V was clipped by 3 bases and J by 4 bases, with 13 bases between them. This CDR3 has 14 amino acids. Germline-derived CDR1 and CDR2 are MNHNS and SASEGT. Written as DNA, the CDR3 is TGTGCCAGCAGTGAGACGGGGAGGCCTTACGAGCAGTACTTC. Residues: CASSETGRPYEQYF.

J is TRBJ2-5 and V is TRBV30, with TRBD2 matching over 14 bases. The CDR3 is 17 amino acids. Trimming at V came to 4 bases and at J to 4 bases, leaving 11 bases not matched to a gene. Per the germline V gene, CDR1 is GTSNPN and CDR2 is SVGIG (reference sequence). The CDR3 is CAWTPGLAGVGGETQYF. The CDR3 bases are TGTGCCTGGACCCCGGGACTAGCGGGGGTGGGTGGAGAGACCCAGTACTTC. Full variable domain (rest looked up from reference TRBV30 and TRBJ2-5): SQTIHQWPATLVQPVGSPLSLECTVEGTSNPNLYWYRQAAGRGLQLLFYSVGIGQISSEVPQNLSASRPQDRQFILSSKKLLLSDSGFYLCAWTPGLAGVGGETQYFGPGTRLLVL.

This clone was counted a few times. The chain employs TRBV7-9 and TRBJ1-1, with TRBD1 matching over 8 bases. Germline V CDR1 and CDR2: SEHNR, FQNEAQ (reference sequence). V gave up 6 bases and J gave up 7 bases; unmatched junction bases: 10. This CDR3 has 14 residues. The CDR3: CASSSQGASVEAFF. CDR3 DNA: TGTGCCAGCAGTTCCCAGGGGGCAAGTGTTGAAGCTTTCTTT.

Here the CDR3 reads CASSYLAGGQADTQYF. The CDR3 DNA reads TGTGCCAGCAGTTATTTAGCGGGGGGGCAGGCGGATACGCAGTATTTT. The J gene is TRBJ2-3, the V gene TRBV28, with 11 bases identical to TRBD2. CDR1 and CDR2 (germline): MDHEN, SYDVKM. The CDR3 covers 16 residues. The V segment lost 4 bases and the J segment 6 bases; nucleotides outside the gene matches: 9. The full variable domain, rest sourced from reference TRBV28 and TRBJ2-3, is DVKVTQSSRYLVKRTGEKVFLECVQDMDHENMFWYRQDPGLGLRLIYFSYDVKMKEKGDIPEGYSVSREKKERFSLILESASTNQTSMYLCASSYLAGGQADTQYFGPGTRLTVL.

This chain connects TRBV4-1 to TRBJ1-2; D remains ambiguous. Germline CDR1 reads MGHRA; CDR2 reads YSYEKL. Trimming took 0 bases from V and 5 from J, leaving 7 bases between them. This CDR3 contains 13 residues. This CDR3 is CASSQDLGYGYTF. The CDR3 DNA follows: TGCGCCAGCAGCCAAGATCTTGGGTATGGCTACACCTTC.

As regards this clone: Its ends do not fully match the called genes, so a read error is possible. CDR3 amino acids: CASSLGTAPSYNEQFF. CDR3 DNA sequence: TGTGCTAGCAGCTTAGGGACAGCCCCTTCCTACAATGAGCAGTTCTTC. The rearrangement uses TRBV7-7 and TRBJ2-1; 7 bases line up with TRBD1. This CDR3 has 16 residues. Germline values: CDR1 SSHAT, CDR2 FNYEAQ (reference sequence).

This clone was found once. The DNA for the CDR3 is TGTGCCAGCAGGTCGGGACTAGCGGGGAGAGAGCAGTACTTC. This codes for CASRSGLAGREQYF. The gene calls are TRBV6-5 and TRBJ2-7; 13 nucleotides line up with TRBD2. V lost 6 bases to trimming and J lost 7 bases; unmatched junction nucleotides: 6. CDR3 length: 14 residues. The germline CDR1 and CDR2 sequences are MNHEY and SVGAGI.

The chain joins TRBV30 to TRBJ2-2; 12 bases line up with TRBD2. CDR1 is GTSNPN and CDR2 is SVGIG in the germline V gene (reference sequence). The CDR3 loop spans 17 amino acids. V shed 4 bases, J shed 1 base, and the junction held 7 bases outside the gene matches. As DNA, the CDR3 is TGTGCCTGGAAAATGAGACTAGCGGGGGAGAACACCGGGGAGCTGTTTTTT. Its translation: CAWKMRLAGENTGELFF.